This is a list of T cell receptor beta chains from one sample in a study of long-term antiretroviral therapy in people with HIV. The repertoire was sequenced with immunoSEQ multiplex PCR; TCRdb's copy has only in-frame clones and lacks some. This sample carries 23,000 or so clones, roughly 80% of them seen once, and the ten largest clones take around 10%. The sequencing used unsorted PBMCs, collected 2.1 years after starting antiretroviral therapy. The receptors were sampled from a man aged 25-40 years with HIV. The CDR3 runs from the conserved cysteine through the conserved F or W. Fields, in order: J gene, D gene, clone size, V gene, CDR3 protein, CDR3 DNA. The D gene is left open where the match is weak. Size is stated for part of the rows, as once, few or many counts, or as a class when the clone is expanded.

j_call: TRBJ2-3
d_call: -
clone_size: -
v_call: TRBV18
cdr3_aa: CASSPRDTVALGDTQYF
cdr3_nt: TGTGCCAGCTCACCACGGGACACAGTTGCCCTCGGAGATACGCAGTATTTT

j_call: TRBJ1-2
d_call: -
clone_size: -
v_call: TRBV6-4
cdr3_aa: CASRNQGMGYTF
cdr3_nt: TGTGCCAGCAGAAACCAGGGGATGGGCTACACCTTC

j_call: TRBJ2-7
d_call: -
clone_size: -
v_call: TRBV7-9
cdr3_aa: CASSSEGLTTNRQYF
cdr3_nt: TGTGCCAGCAGCTCCGAGGGGCTCACTACGAATCGGCAGTACTTC

j_call: TRBJ2-3
d_call: TRBD2
clone_size: -
v_call: TRBV28
cdr3_aa: CASSTGLAGGRDTQYF
cdr3_nt: TGTGCCAGCAGTACCGGACTAGCGGGGGGCCGAGATACGCAGTATTTT

j_call: TRBJ1-5
d_call: -
clone_size: -
v_call: TRBV23-1
cdr3_aa: CASSQYLVHYSNQPQHF
cdr3_nt: TGCGCCAGCAGTCAATATCTTGTCCATTATAGCAATCAGCCCCAGCATTTT

j_call: TRBJ2-7
d_call: -
clone_size: once
v_call: TRBV5-6
cdr3_aa: CASSLVRGREQYF
cdr3_nt: TGTGCCAGCAGCTTGGTACGGGGGCGCGAGCAGTACTTC

j_call: TRBJ1-6
d_call: TRBD1
clone_size: -
v_call: TRBV5-1
cdr3_aa: CASSRLGTDYNSPLHF
cdr3_nt: TGCGCCAGCAGCCGACTTGGGACAGACTATAATTCACCCCTCCACTTT

j_call: TRBJ2-5
d_call: -
clone_size: -
v_call: TRBV10-1
cdr3_aa: CASSESGGLQETQYF
cdr3_nt: TGCGCCAGCAGTGAGTCCGGAGGTCTCCAAGAGACCCAGTACTTC

j_call: TRBJ1-2
d_call: -
clone_size: -
v_call: TRBV15
cdr3_aa: CATSRERGINYGYTF
cdr3_nt: TGTGCCACCAGCAGAGAAAGGGGGATTAACTATGGCTACACCTTC

j_call: TRBJ1-5
d_call: -
clone_size: -
v_call: TRBV27
cdr3_aa: CASSRSDSNQPQHF
cdr3_nt: TGTGCCAGCAGTCGGAGCGATAGCAATCAGCCCCAGCATTTT

j_call: TRBJ1-5
d_call: -
clone_size: -
v_call: TRBV6-5
cdr3_aa: CASSSLGYDQPQHF
cdr3_nt: TGTGCCAGCAGTTCTTTAGGGTATGATCAGCCCCAGCATTTT

j_call: TRBJ1-1
d_call: TRBD1
clone_size: -
v_call: TRBV7-9
cdr3_aa: CASSLVAGGNTEAFF
cdr3_nt: TGTGCCAGCAGCTTAGTTGCAGGGGGCAACACTGAAGCTTTCTTT

j_call: TRBJ1-1
d_call: -
clone_size: -
v_call: TRBV15
cdr3_aa: CATSRTRGWTEAFF
cdr3_nt: TGTGCCACCAGCCGCACTAGGGGTTGGACTGAAGCTTTCTTT

j_call: TRBJ2-7
d_call: -
clone_size: -
v_call: TRBV4-1
cdr3_aa: CASSERASGYEQYF
cdr3_nt: TGCGCCAGCAGCGAACGGGCCTCGGGCTACGAGCAGTACTTC

j_call: TRBJ2-7
d_call: -
clone_size: -
v_call: TRBV14
cdr3_aa: CASSQVQGPYEQYF
cdr3_nt: TGTGCCAGCAGCCAGGTACAGGGCCCCTACGAGCAGTACTTC

j_call: TRBJ1-2
d_call: -
clone_size: -
v_call: TRBV30
cdr3_aa: CAWTQDYGYTF
cdr3_nt: TGTGCCTGGACACAGGACTATGGCTACACCTTC

j_call: TRBJ1-2
d_call: -
clone_size: few
v_call: TRBV5-1
cdr3_aa: CASTLGGDYGYTF
cdr3_nt: TGCGCCAGCACCCTCGGAGGTGACTATGGCTACACCTTC

j_call: TRBJ1-2
d_call: -
clone_size: -
v_call: TRBV9
cdr3_aa: CASTVAGSTGYTF
cdr3_nt: TGTGCCAGCACCGTAGCTGGGTCAACGGGCTACACCTTC

j_call: TRBJ1-1
d_call: -
clone_size: -
v_call: TRBV29-1
cdr3_aa: CSVEDLVVNTEAFF
cdr3_nt: TGCAGCGTTGAAGATCTGGTAGTAAACACTGAAGCTTTCTTT

j_call: TRBJ1-1
d_call: -
clone_size: -
v_call: TRBV5-1
cdr3_aa: CASSLGYRSTGTGMNTEAFF
cdr3_nt: TGCGCCAGCAGCTTAGGCTACCGGTCAACGGGGACGGGGATGAACACTGAAGCTTTCTTT

j_call: TRBJ1-2
d_call: -
clone_size: -
v_call: TRBV5-8
cdr3_aa: CASSLIRRANYGYTF
cdr3_nt: TGTGCCAGCAGCTTGATTAGGAGGGCTAACTATGGCTACACCTTC

j_call: TRBJ2-7
d_call: -
clone_size: -
v_call: TRBV7-2
cdr3_aa: CASSLRDGSSYEQYF
cdr3_nt: TGTGCCAGCAGCCTACGGGACGGGAGCTCCTACGAGCAGTACTTC

j_call: TRBJ2-7
d_call: TRBD2
clone_size: few
v_call: TRBV6-5
cdr3_aa: CASTLTSGSREQYF
cdr3_nt: TGTGCCAGCACCCTAACTAGCGGGAGCCGCGAGCAGTACTTC

j_call: TRBJ1-6
d_call: -
clone_size: -
v_call: TRBV6-1
cdr3_aa: CASSEPASGAYNSPLHF
cdr3_nt: TGTGCCAGCAGTGAACCAGCCTCCGGGGCCTATAATTCACCCCTCCACTTT

j_call: TRBJ2-1
d_call: -
clone_size: once
v_call: TRBV9
cdr3_aa: CASNPRGDTYNEQFF
cdr3_nt: TGTGCCAGCAACCCCCGAGGGGACACTTACAATGAGCAGTTCTTC

j_call: TRBJ1-2
d_call: -
clone_size: -
v_call: TRBV6-1
cdr3_aa: CAGGRGYGYTF
cdr3_nt: TGTGCCGGGGGTAGAGGGTATGGCTACACCTTC

j_call: TRBJ2-7
d_call: TRBD2
clone_size: -
v_call: TRBV27
cdr3_aa: CASSMAGVGQYF
cdr3_nt: TGTGCCAGCAGTATGGCGGGAGTTGGGCAGTACTTC